This entry concerns a single T cell receptor beta chain. V shed 5 bases and J shed 4 bases, with 15 bases lying between them. CDR1 and CDR2 from the germline V gene are MNHEY and SMNVEV (reference sequence). The CDR3 consists of 14 residues. TCRdb's table, derived via immunoSEQ multiplex PCR, lists solely in-frame clones and lacks some. There are 61,000 or so clones in the sample; about 90% occur only once, and about 18% lies in the top ten. The data belong to a study of blood T cell repertoires in COVID-19. At the level of the study: PBMCs, B-cell-depleted T cells, or T cells were the source of the cDNA or gDNA that made up the material.

The sequenced sample was peripheral blood. J is TRBJ2-7 and V is TRBV27; D may be TRBD1 (5 bases). The receptor was isolated from a woman of 80 years or more with active COVID-19. CDR3 coding DNA: TGTGCCAGCAGTGCCTATCAGGGCGGTTACGAGCAGTACTTC. Protein product: CASSAYQGGYEQYF.